The 32 T cell receptor beta chains below come from one sample, sequenced in a study of blood T cell repertoires in COVID-19. The data were produced by immunoSEQ multiplex PCR, yet TCRdb's version contains in-frame clones alone and is incomplete. The sample has more than 200,000 clones, roughly 88% seen once. The specimen was peripheral blood. All receptors derive from a man older than 75 with acute or convalescent COVID-19.

V usage is TRBV7-2 and J usage is TRBJ2-1, with TRBD2 identical over 9 bases. The CDR3 totals 17 residues. CDR1 is SGHTA and CDR2 is FQGNSA in the germline V gene. The junction had 10 bases not matched to a gene; V was cut back by 1 base and J by 6 bases. In nucleotides, the CDR3 is TGTGCCAGCAGCTTAGAGTTTAGCGGGGGATGGGGCAATGAGCAGTTCTTC. Its translation: CASSLEFSGGWGNEQFF.

J is TRBJ2-5 and V is TRBV4-2, with 8 bases lining up with TRBD2. The ends lost 0 bases at V and 1 base at J; junction bases unmatched: 4. This CDR3 has 16 amino acids. The germline CDR1 and CDR2 sequences are LGHNA and YNFKEQ. CDR3 sequence (DNA): TGTGCCAGCAGCCAAGATCGGGGGGGGTTCCAAGAGACCCAGTACTTC. Its translation is CASSQDRGGFQETQYF.

The chain is built from TRBV4-1 and TRBJ1-1, with 7 bases identical to TRBD1. Germline assignment: CDR1 MGHRA and CDR2 YSYEKL. The CDR3 contains 12 residues. V lost 1 base and J lost 7; bases outside the gene matches: 0. The CDR3 nucleotides are TGCGCCAGCAGCCAAGGACAGGGTGAAGCTTTCTTT. This gives the protein CASSQGQGEAFF.

The rearrangement links TRBV5-1 to TRBJ1-2, with 7 bases matching TRBD1. In germline, CDR1 is SGHRS, CDR2 YFSETQ. This CDR3 is 14 amino acids long. J lost 4 bases, V lost 3 bases, and 6 bases had no gene match. Written as DNA, the CDR3 is TGCGCCAGCAGCTCCGCCTCAGGGGGCTATGGCTACACCTTC. It encodes CASSSASGGYGYTF.

This rearrangement joins TRBV5-4 to TRBJ2-3, with no clear D. CDR1 and CDR2 from the germline V gene are SGHNT and YYREEE (reference sequence). Deletions cut 4 bases from V and 4 bases from J, with 16 bases between. This CDR3 is built from 15 residues. The CDR3 DNA sequence: TGTGCCAGCAGCCCGGAGTTGGTGGCGGCAGATACGCAGTATTTT. Amino acid sequence: CASSPELVAADTQYF.

V and J are TRBV15 and TRBJ1-2; 7 nucleotides align to TRBD1. The V gene end was trimmed by 0 bases and the J gene end by 3 bases; junction bases not matched to a gene: 4. The germline CDR1 and CDR2 sequences are LNHNV and YYDKDF (reference sequence). CDR3 length equals 15 residues. The CDR3: CATSRDPQGDYGYTF. The CDR3 bases are TGTGCCACCAGCAGAGATCCCCAGGGGGACTATGGCTACACCTTC.

The rearrangement links TRBV4-3 to TRBJ1-1, with D tentatively TRBD1 (6 bases). CDR1 and CDR2 (germline): LGHNA, YSLEER. The CDR3 is 14 residues long. Trimming removed 4 bases from V and 0 bases from J, with 9 bases in between. The CDR3 DNA sequence: TGCGCCAGCAGCCCGGACAGTGTGAACACTGAAGCTTTCTTT. It translates to CASSPDSVNTEAFF.

The V gene is TRBV28, the J gene TRBJ2-7; perhaps TRBD2 as D (6 bases). V was cut by 6 bases and J by 7 bases, with 19 bases left in between. Germline CDR1 reads MDHEN; CDR2 reads SYDVKM. The CDR3 spans 14 residues. The CDR3 here is CASSTADGRGEQYF. In nucleotides, the CDR3 is TGTGCCAGCAGCACCGCCGATGGGCGGGGTGAGCAGTACTTC.

CDR3 bases: TGTGCCAGCAGCCCGGGACTAGCGGGAGGTTTAAATGAGCAGTTCTTC. This translates into CASSPGLAGGLNEQFF. The chain recombines TRBV7-2 with TRBJ2-1; 15 bases line up with TRBD2. Looked up from germline, CDR1 is SGHTA and CDR2 is FQGNSA. V gave up 5 bases and J gave up 7 bases; unmatched junction bases: 6. This CDR3 spans 16 amino acids.

This clone was counted only a few times. Written as DNA, the CDR3 is TGCGCCAGCAGCCCGTCCCGGGACTTCGCCGAAGCTTTCTTT. It encodes CASSPSRDFAEAFF. The chain is built from TRBV4-3 and TRBJ1-1, with D possibly TRBD1 on 5 matching bases. Trimming pared 4 bases from V and 8 bases from J, leaving 17 bases between. CDR1 and CDR2 from the germline V gene are LGHNA and YSLEER. CDR3 length: 14 amino acids.

This clone is a singleton in its sample. This sequence joins TRBV6-6 and TRBJ2-1; a possible D gene is TRBD1 (5 bases). From germline, CDR1 is MNHNY and CDR2 SVGAGI (reference sequence). Trimming took off 8 bases at V and 3 bases at J, with 20 bases between the two ends. CDR3 length: 16 amino acids. CDR3: CASLNLGPKGYNEQFF. The CDR3 nucleotides read TGTGCCAGCCTTAACTTGGGGCCAAAAGGCTACAATGAGCAGTTCTTC.

The chain couples TRBV19 to TRBJ1-4; possibly TRBD1 for D (6 bases). The CDR3 is made up of 14 amino acids. Germline V gene lookup returns CDR1 LNHDA and CDR2 SQIVND (reference sequence). Trimming took 8 bases from V and 4 from J, leaving 14 bases between them. The CDR3 protein is CASSPGHLNEKLFF. The CDR3, as DNA: TGTGCCAGTTCCCCGGGACACCTTAATGAAAAACTGTTTTTT.

The V gene is TRBV5-1, the J gene TRBJ1-5; 8 nucleotides align to TRBD1. Unmatched junction bases numbered 7, after V lost 0 bases and J lost 2 bases. From germline, CDR1 is SGHRS and CDR2 YFSETQ. This CDR3 contains 17 residues. In nucleotides, the CDR3 is TGCGCCAGCAGCTTGGGCCCAGGGGGCAGAGGCAATCAGCCCCAGCATTTT. Its translation is CASSLGPGGRGNQPQHF.

The V call is TRBV18, the J call TRBJ1-6, with 7 nucleotides matching TRBD1. V lost 1 base to trimming and J lost 2 bases; unmatched junction nucleotides: 2. CDR3 size: 16 residues. Looked up from germline, CDR1 is KGHSH and CDR2 is LQKENI. The CDR3 DNA reads as TGTGCCAGCTCACCACAGGGACAGACCTATAATTCACCCCTCCACTTT. Translated: CASSPQGQTYNSPLHF.

The gene calls are TRBV7-9 and TRBJ2-2, with D perhaps matching TRBD1 (5 bases). In germline, CDR1 is SEHNR, CDR2 FQNEAQ (reference sequence). V was shortened by 1 base and J by 0 bases, with 12 bases between the two germline ends. The CDR3 sequence is 17 residues long. This CDR3 is CASSLEFQGSNTGELFF. The CDR3 DNA reads TGTGCCAGCAGCTTAGAGTTCCAGGGCTCGAACACCGGGGAGCTGTTTTTT.

This chain connects TRBV7-3 to TRBJ2-3, with unresolved D. The CDR3 spans 13 residues. Germline CDR1 and CDR2: SGHTA and FQGTGA. Trimming took 4 bases from V and 0 from J, leaving 5 bases between them. The CDR3 nucleotides are TGTGCCAGCAGCTCTCTCAGCACAGATACGCAGTATTTT. It yields the protein CASSSLSTDTQYF.

The V and J genes are TRBV27 and TRBJ1-2, with D possibly matching TRBD1 (5 bases). The ends were cut back, 5 bases at V and 2 bases at J, with 12 bases in the middle. In germline, CDR1 is MNHEY, CDR2 SMNVEV (reference sequence). This CDR3 is 14 amino acids long. CDR3 coding DNA: TGTGCCAGCAGTCCTTCAGGGCACAACTATGGCTACACCTTC. Protein sequence: CASSPSGHNYGYTF.

This chain joins TRBV7-9 and TRBJ1-2, with 7 nucleotides matching TRBD1. The CDR3 consists of 14 residues. The V segment lost 4 bases and the J segment 4 bases; nucleotides outside the gene matches: 6. Germline values: CDR1 SEHNR, CDR2 FQNEAQ (reference sequence). The CDR3 nucleotides are TGTGCCAGCAGCTCCGACAGGGCGGGCTATGGCTACACCTTC. Translated: CASSSDRAGYGYTF.

J is TRBJ2-5 and V is TRBV4-1, with TRBD2 matching over 11 bases. The germline V gene has CDR1 MGHRA and CDR2 YSYEKL. The CDR3 is 18 residues long. V shed 1 base and J 5 bases; nucleotides not matched to a gene: 12. The CDR3 is CASSQAVTSGRVRETQYF. CDR3 coding DNA: TGCGCCAGCAGCCAAGCTGTTACTAGCGGGAGAGTGCGGGAGACCCAGTACTTC.

V is TRBV6-1 and J is TRBJ1-6; 10 bases map to TRBD1. There are 17 residues in the CDR3. The ends lost 2 bases at V and 3 bases at J; junction bases unmatched: 4. CDR1 and CDR2 from the germline V gene are MNHNS and SASEGT. The CDR3 region has the DNA TGTGCCAGCAGTGAACCCGGGACAGGGGTCTATAATTCACCCCTCCACTTT. It encodes CASSEPGTGVYNSPLHF.

CDR3 sequence: CASGSPGVRGKGSNQPQHF. In nucleotides, the CDR3 is TGTGCTAGTGGTTCCCCCGGGGTGAGGGGGAAAGGTAGCAATCAGCCCCAGCATTTT. The genes are TRBV12-5 and TRBJ1-5; D is possibly TRBD1 (6 bases). Germline values: CDR1 LGHNT, CDR2 FRNRAP. V was pared by 4 bases and J by 0 bases, with 22 bases between. CDR3 size: 19 residues.

The chain links TRBV2 to TRBJ1-6; 7 bases are a match to TRBD1. CDR3 size: 15 residues. Germline-derived CDR1 and CDR2 are SNHLY and FYNNEI. Trimming removed 6 bases from V and 10 bases from J; junction bases left unmatched: 12. CDR3 sequence: CASRGQTQSESPLHF. DNA of the CDR3: TGTGCCAGCAGGGGACAGACTCAGTCTGAGTCACCCCTCCACTTT.

The chain recombines TRBV7-9 with TRBJ1-2; 9 nucleotides align to TRBD1. The CDR3 covers 15 residues. Germline CDR1 is SEHNR and CDR2 is FQNEAQ (reference sequence). Trimming cost V 5 bases and J 8 bases; bases outside gene matches: 12. CDR3 region: CASSHRDRVEKGYTF. The CDR3 DNA sequence: TGTGCCAGCAGCCACCGGGACAGGGTGGAGAAGGGCTACACCTTC.

The chain has TRBV7-2 and TRBJ2-7; no firm D call. The CDR3 has 15 amino acids. Germline lookup yields CDR1 SGHTA and CDR2 FQGNSA. V was clipped by 1 base and J by 1 base, with 11 bases between them. The CDR3 DNA reads as TGTGCCAGCAGCTTAGGGCCAGGATATTCCTACGAGCAGTACTTC. Residues: CASSLGPGYSYEQYF.

The CDR3 region is CASGGATNEKLFF. The CDR3 DNA sequence: TGTGCCAGCGGAGGGGCAACTAATGAAAAACTGTTTTTT. The chain joins TRBV9 to TRBJ1-4; D is perhaps TRBD1 (5 bases). Germline V CDR1 and CDR2: SGDLS, YYNGEE. V was cut by 7 bases and J by 0 bases, with 7 bases left in between. This CDR3 comprises 13 residues.

This clone showed up just a few times. The chain joins TRBV18 to TRBJ2-2, with D perhaps TRBD2 (6 bases). V was trimmed by 0 bases and J by 1 base, leaving 18 bases between them. This CDR3 comprises 19 residues. CDR1 and CDR2 from the germline V gene are KGHSH and LQKENI. The CDR3 bases are TGTGCCAGCTCACCACCGATCGGGGGAGGAATGGAGAACACCGGGGAGCTGTTTTTT. Its protein is CASSPPIGGGMENTGELFF.

V gene TRBV6-5 combines with J gene TRBJ1-3; unclear D gene. The CDR3 is made up of 13 amino acids. The V and J ends lost 5 bases and 2 bases respectively, with 7 bases between them. Germline values: CDR1 MNHEY, CDR2 SVGAGI. Written as DNA, the CDR3 is TGTGCCAGCAGTCCCCTAGCTGGAAACACCATATATTTT. Translating gives CASSPLAGNTIYF.

CDR3 bases: TGTGCCAGCAGCTTAGGGACTAGCGGGACGTATGAGCAGTTCTTC. Its translation is CASSLGTSGTYEQFF. This chain joins TRBV7-3 and TRBJ2-1; TRBD2 matches 13 bases. Trimming removed 2 bases from V and 8 bases from J; junction bases left unmatched: 3. The CDR3 consists of 15 residues. Germline CDR1 and CDR2: SGHTA and FQGTGA. The full variable domain, in which reference TRBV7-3 and TRBJ2-1 provide the parts outside the CDR3, is GAGVSQTPSNKVTEKGKYVELRCDPISGHTALYWYRQSLGQGPEFLIYFQGTGAADDSGLPNDRFFAVRPEGSVSTLKIQRTERGDSAVYLCASSLGTSGTYEQFFGPGTRLTVL.

A remark on this clone: This sample includes further DNA sequences coding for the same CDR3. The rearrangement links TRBV18 to TRBJ1-5, with a possible D match to TRBD1 (5 bases). Per the germline V gene, CDR1 is KGHSH and CDR2 is LQKENI. CDR3 length equals 13 residues. The ends were cut back, 2 bases at V and 5 bases at J, with 7 bases in the middle. The CDR3 DNA reads TGTGCCAGCTCACCAGGAGGGGATCAGCCCCAGCATTTT. This codes for CASSPGGDQPQHF.

The DNA for the CDR3 is TGTGCCAGCAGCTTAGATTCGTTAGCGGGAGTCAAAAACATTCAGTACTTC. As protein: CASSLDSLAGVKNIQYF. V usage is TRBV11-3 and J usage is TRBJ2-4; the match to TRBD2 covers 9 bases. CDR1 is SGHNT and CDR2 is YENEEA in the germline V gene. There are 17 residues in the CDR3. With V trimmed by 0 bases and J by 3 bases, 6 bases remained unmatched.

The rearrangement uses TRBV9 and TRBJ1-4, with 7 bases lining up with TRBD1. Looked up from germline, CDR1 is SGDLS and CDR2 is YYNGEE. With V trimmed by 0 bases and J by 0 bases, 5 bases remained unmatched. The CDR3 is 17 amino acids. This CDR3 is CASSVAGTVATNEKLFF. CDR3 coding DNA: TGTGCCAGCAGCGTAGCCGGGACAGTAGCAACTAATGAAAAACTGTTTTTT.

The rearrangement links TRBV20-1 to TRBJ2-1; 7 positions agree with TRBD1. Unmatched junction bases numbered 22, after V lost 3 bases and J lost 8 bases. CDR1 is DFQATT and CDR2 is SNEGSKA in the germline V gene (reference sequence). This CDR3 has 18 residues. In DNA form, the CDR3 reads TGCAGTGCTAGTGCACAGGGGTCGTCTTCCTCGGGGTTCGATGAGCAGTTCTTC. Amino acids: CSASAQGSSSSGFDEQFF.